The present T cell receptor (beta chain) was sequenced within a study of T cell responses to AZD1222 COVID-19 vaccine. The overall study: Both about-4-week and about-12-week second-dose recipients were combined.

With respect to this clone: Its antigen is as yet unknown.

Study-level findings and limits: Across spike, vaccine-associated CD4 TCRs were found, dominant at 160-218 and 743-854. None of the repertoires were sampled until the peak T cell response had passed.

CDR1 is MNHNS, CDR2 SASEGT, per germline. This CDR3 is 15 amino acids long. The ends were cut back, 1 base at V and 4 bases at J, with 13 bases in the middle. Sequencing was performed with immunoSEQ multiplex PCR; in TCRdb, only in-frame clones are kept and a portion is missing. The sample has approximately 98,000 clones, around 84% seen once. This chain links TRBV6-1 with TRBJ1-2, with a weak D call TRBD1 (6 bases). The source of this sequence is an adult in good health. The input for sequencing was peripheral blood, taken on day 0 of AZD1222 vaccination. CDR3: CASSEEWGGGYGYTF. The CDR3 DNA reads as TGTGCCAGCAGTGAAGAGTGGGGGGGCGGCTATGGCTACACCTTC.